The subject of this entry is one T cell receptor (beta chain). This clone occurred a few times. Which antigen it targets is not known. No per-base quality is available; no much larger clone lies one base away. Using the deep immunoSEQ assay, multiplex PCR amplified TCR CDR3 regions from genomic DNA. Extracted genomic DNA from each cell subset was spread evenly across all wells of several immunoSEQ 96-well plates, with each plate serving as a replicate. For unsorted PBMC, roughly 0.3 ug of genomic DNA, equivalent to roughly 30,000 T cell genomes, went into each replicate PCR. Unsorted PBMC genomic DNA was sequenced across ten immunoSEQ deep assay plates. The purified libraries were quantified using a Qubit 3.0 fluorometer, sized with a Bioanalyzer 2100, and then quantified again using the KAPA Library Quantification kit. Each immunoSEQ 96-well plate was sequenced on its own single-read 150-cycle Illumina NextSeq 550 flow cell. As for the authors' bioinformatics: The immunoSEQ output contained only junctional sequences without quality scores, so filtering could not match that applied to full-length reads. To assign V/J genes and CDR3, sequences were annotated against IMGT germline references using PyIR, a Python wrapper for IgBLAST v1.9. Reads were removed for weak V/J assignments (E-value above 1e-6), missing CDR3, stop codons, out-of-frame junctions, or ambiguous translated residues. V3J clonotypes were defined as sequences sharing the same inferred V gene, J gene, and CDR3 amino acid sequence. Percentage overlap between repertoires was computed as shared unique clonotypes divided by the size of the smaller repertoire. RTK rarefaction, the Chao1 estimator, and Recon v2.1 estimates of unobserved clonotypes were used to assess repertoire richness. Sourced from immuneACCESS, this table was stored by TCRdb with only in-frame sequences that have V and J called. A share of the clones is absent; for the studies checked, an unresolved V gene accounts for under half, and the remainder has no known explanation. V, J and clone size reflect that table, while D and trimming were determined from the DNA. The sample contains hundreds of thousands of clones, 70% to 80% of them found a single time. The ten most abundant clones make up roughly an eighth of the sample.

These data come from a study of shared clonotypes between healthy human individuals (dated by TCRdb to 2020 to 2021). For the wider study: A few men and two women, aged 18 to 49 years, made up the cohort. To estimate repertoire size and how much clonotypes are shared between individuals, the study performed deep sequencing of blood TCR repertoires from 4 to 6 healthy adults. Leukapheresis yielded between about 0.94 and 9 billion PBMCs per donor. Libraries were prepared and TCR repertoires were sequenced by different laboratories using diverse techniques, in order to increase sequencing depth and limit assay-specific biases. The study at large found these results: Pairwise subsampling indicated that sequencing depth was expected to affect the degree of clonotype sharing among donors. Only blood was sampled, and tissue TCR repertoires likely differ from those in blood. Because the study included only a small number of donors, the genetic and exposure-history diversity represented was limited.

Donors were healthy HIV-negative adults with no recently reported acute infections or vaccinations. All donors were Caucasian adults living in Nashville, Tennessee, USA. For unsorted samples, some 100 million PBMCs were counted and genomic DNA was extracted with the QIAamp DNA Blood Mini kit. After blood collection by leukapheresis, PBMCs were isolated using Ficoll-Histopaque density gradient centrifugation and then cryopreserved in the vapor phase of liquid nitrogen. V is cut back by 6 bases and J by 1 base, with 5 bases in the junction unmatched. According to the germline V gene (reference sequence), CDR1 reads LNHDA and CDR2 reads SQIVND. The CDR3, cysteine through phenylalanine, is 14 amino acids long. The DNA shown is the 42-base CDR3, in frame from base 1.

Recombination linked TRBV19 to TRBJ1-2, with 7 bases aligning to TRBD1. The receptor comes from a woman in her 40s in good health. Some clones in this sample may be carry-over from other donors' samples. Material: PBMCs. The DNA reads TGTGCCAGTAGATCCGGGGACAGTAACTATGGCTACACCTTC. Translated, it reads CASRSGDSNYGYTF.